This passage covers 25 T cell receptor beta chains from one sample sequenced in a study of spatial heterogeneity in lung cancer. As for time point: sample taken at primary tumor resection. TCRdb re-called the 5' RACE reads with MiXCR, one entry per CDR3 protein. The sample has more than 7,500 distinct CDR3 sequences, more than 4.5% seen once. Sequencing was performed on PBMCs, taken at surgery. The receptors come from a male donor with early-stage non-small cell lung cancer.

The CDR3 DNA reads as TGTGCCAGCAGCGGACAGAATTACAATGAGCAGTTCTTC. It is translated as CASSGQNYNEQFF. The chain recombines TRBV5-6 with TRBJ2-1; D perhaps matches TRBD1 (6 bases). The ends were cut back, 4 bases at V and 4 bases at J, with 9 bases in the middle. Germline CDR1 SGHDT, CDR2 YYEEEE. The CDR3 contains 13 residues.

In this sample, this clonotype turned up many times. V is TRBV10-3 and J is TRBJ2-1; TRBD2 matches at 9 bases. Germline CDR1 reads ENHRY; CDR2 reads SYGVKD. CDR3 length: 15 amino acids. V shed 2 bases and J 7 bases; nucleotides not matched to a gene: 6. The CDR3 spells CAISEAGTSLNEQFF. The CDR3 region has the DNA TGTGCCATCAGTGAGGCCGGGACTAGCTTAAATGAGCAGTTCTTC.

This clonotype is medium-sized (0.01 to 0.1%) by share. The chain carries TRBV3-1 and TRBJ1-1; D may be TRBD1 (5 bases). This CDR3 contains 13 residues. CDR1 is LGHDT, CDR2 YNNKEL, per germline (reference sequence). Between the trimmed V and J ends, which lost 1 base and 6 bases, there was a span of 9 bases. The CDR3 spells CASSQVGGSEAFF. The CDR3 DNA reads TGTGCCAGCAGCCAAGTGGGGGGTTCTGAAGCTTTCTTT.

This clonotype was picked up many times. The chain has TRBV4-1 and TRBJ2-2, with a weak D call TRBD2 (8 bases). The CDR3 is made up of 17 amino acids. CDR1 and CDR2 (germline): MGHRA, YSYEKL. Trimming stripped 4 bases from V and 3 bases from J, with 18 bases between. The CDR3 region is CASSPQGGGGYTGELFF. CDR3 in DNA: TGCGCCAGCAGCCCCCAGGGGGGCGGGGGGTACACCGGGGAGCTGTTTTTT.

This clonotype came up many times. A much bigger clone sits one base away, suggesting this may be a read error. This chain uses TRBV29-1 with TRBJ2-1; the D is unclear. CDR3 length: 11 amino acids. CDR1 is SQVTM, CDR2 ANQGSEA, per germline. The CDR3 nucleotides read TGCAGCATTGACCCCCGAAATGAGCAGTTCTTC. It encodes CSIDPRNEQFF.

There are many counts of this clonotype. The chain links TRBV20-1 to TRBJ2-3, with TRBD2 matching 7 bases. The CDR3 covers 15 residues. Trimming removed 0 bases from V and 2 bases from J; junction bases left unmatched: 5. Germline assignment: CDR1 DFQATT and CDR2 SNEGSKA (reference sequence). The CDR3 is CSARDGRGDTDTQYF. Written as DNA, the CDR3 is TGCAGTGCTAGAGATGGCCGGGGGGACACAGATACGCAGTATTTT.

This clonotype is medium-sized (0.01 to 0.1%) by share. V gene TRBV29-1 combines with J gene TRBJ2-3; 11 nucleotides line up with TRBD1. CDR3 size: 16 residues. Trimming removed 5 bases from V and 5 bases from J; junction bases left unmatched: 12. Germline CDR1 is SQVTM and CDR2 is ANQGSEA. In DNA form, the CDR3 reads TGCAGCGTTTCTCCGGGACAGGGGGTAGTAATAGATACGCAGTATTTT. Translated, it gives CSVSPGQGVVIDTQYF.

This clonotype was seen repeatedly, ten times or more. The chain recombines TRBV2 with TRBJ1-5; tentatively, D is TRBD1 (5 bases). V was cut by 3 bases and J by 3 bases, with 18 bases left in between. Germline assignment: CDR1 SNHLY and CDR2 FYNNEI. The CDR3 sequence is 17 residues long. CDR3 protein: CASSDPGRATSNQPQHF. The CDR3 region has the DNA TGTGCCAGCAGTGACCCGGGCAGGGCAACGTCCAATCAGCCCCAGCATTTT.

This clonotype ranks as medium-sized. This chain uses TRBV5-5 with TRBJ2-1; no reliable D call. Germline values: CDR1 SGHKS, CDR2 YYEKEE (reference sequence). CDR3 size: 14 residues. Trimming cost V 2 bases and J 5 bases, with 11 bases left between them. Here the CDR3 DNA reads TGTGCCAGCAGCTTTACGCGGACCGACAATGAGCAGTTCTTC. Its protein product is CASSFTRTDNEQFF.

This clonotype was detected many times. The chain couples TRBV11-2 to TRBJ2-4; D possibly matches TRBD1 or TRBD2 (5 bases each). The CDR3 extends over 17 amino acids. V lost 5 bases, J lost 2 bases, and 19 bases lay in between. Per the germline V gene, CDR1 is SGHAT and CDR2 is FQNNGV. The CDR3 region is CASSASGTGLSKNIQYF. The CDR3 region has the DNA TGTGCCAGCAGCGCGTCCGGGACGGGGCTTTCCAAAAACATTCAGTACTTC.

The chain combines TRBV24-1 with TRBJ2-1; D is uncertain. V was pared by 3 bases and J by 5 bases, with 7 bases between. This CDR3 comprises 13 residues. CDR1 and CDR2 from the germline V gene are KGHDR and SFDVKD. This CDR3 is CATSDDFNNEQFF. The DNA of the CDR3 is TGTGCCACCAGTGATGATTTTAACAATGAGCAGTTCTTC.

The chain has TRBV5-1 and TRBJ2-5; D may be TRBD1 or TRBD2 (5 bases each). V was shortened by 5 bases and J by 5 bases, with 16 bases between the two germline ends. The CDR3 is 14 amino acids. Germline-derived CDR1 and CDR2 are SGHRS and YFSETQ. The DNA for the CDR3 is TGCGCCAGCAGTTCGGACCGGGGCTCGGAGACCCAGTACTTC. This encodes CASSSDRGSETQYF.

The V call is TRBV20-1, the J call TRBJ2-1; 9 positions agree with TRBD2. This CDR3 comprises 17 residues. Trimming cost V 3 bases and J 2 bases; bases outside gene matches: 11. Germline CDR1 reads DFQATT; CDR2 reads SNEGSKA (reference sequence). The CDR3 DNA is TGCAGTGCTAGCGCGACTCGCGGGGGGGTAGCCTACAATGAGCAGTTCTTC. Its translation: CSASATRGGVAYNEQFF.

The CDR3 is CASSESPGSLEQYF. CDR3 DNA sequence: TGCGCCAGCAGTGAGTCCCCAGGCTCCCTCGAGCAGTACTTC. The chain combines TRBV10-1 with TRBJ2-7; D gene uncertain. The CDR3 has 14 amino acids. Germline lookup yields CDR1 WNHNN and CDR2 SYGVQD (reference sequence). V was pared by 0 bases and J by 6 bases, with 12 bases between.

The sample holds many counts of this clonotype. The gene calls are TRBV4-1 and TRBJ1-3; D gene uncertain. Germline lookup yields CDR1 MGHRA and CDR2 YSYEKL. The CDR3 is 16 residues long. Trimming left V 2 bases short and J 0 bases short, with 11 bases between. Here the CDR3 DNA reads TGCGCCAGCAGCCAACCGCGCAGTAACTCTGGAAACACCATATATTTT. Protein sequence: CASSQPRSNSGNTIYF.

This clonotype was detected many times. The chain joins TRBV5-8 to TRBJ1-2; D ambiguous. Germline CDR1 SGHTS, CDR2 YDEGEE. CDR3 length: 13 residues. The ends were cut back, 4 bases at V and 4 bases at J, with 11 bases in the middle. CDR3 nucleotide sequence: TGTGCCAGCAGCCATCTCAACAGCTATGGCTACACCTTC. It encodes CASSHLNSYGYTF.

This clonotype showed up many times. This rearrangement joins TRBV29-1 to TRBJ2-1; D might be TRBD2 (6 bases). Deletions cut 3 bases from V and 8 bases from J, with 14 bases between. The CDR3 runs 13 residues. Germline CDR1 is SQVTM and CDR2 is ANQGSEA. The CDR3 protein is CSVDGGIDHEQFF. CDR3 in DNA: TGCAGCGTTGATGGAGGGATAGACCATGAGCAGTTCTTC.

At least ten counts were recorded for this clonotype. The V and J genes are TRBV12-5 and TRBJ2-3, with D hard to call. CDR3 length: 13 amino acids. V lost 5 bases and J lost 3, with 9 bases in between. Looked up from germline, CDR1 is LGHNT and CDR2 is FRNRAP. The CDR3 region has the DNA TGTGCTAGTGGTATCAGACTGACAGATACGCAGTATTTT. Translation: CASGIRLTDTQYF.

This clonotype was recorded at least ten times. The genes are TRBV25-1 and TRBJ1-2; D perhaps matches TRBD1 (6 bases). The V and J ends lost 3 bases and 2 bases respectively, with 19 bases between them. Germline V gives CDR1 MGHDK, CDR2 SYGVNS. The CDR3 runs to 17 residues. The CDR3, as DNA: TGTGCCAGCAGTGAGAAGGGGGGGCGCGGGTTAAACTATGGCTACACCTTC. Its protein product is CASSEKGGRGLNYGYTF.

This clonotype qualifies as medium-sized. The V call is TRBV5-1, the J call TRBJ2-1; the match to TRBD1 covers 7 bases. Germline values: CDR1 SGHRS, CDR2 YFSETQ. This CDR3 spans 13 amino acids. With V trimmed by 3 bases and J by 4 bases, 1 base remained unmatched. The CDR3 sequence: CASSSGQYNEQFF. Written as DNA, the CDR3 is TGCGCCAGCAGCTCGGGACAGTACAATGAGCAGTTCTTC.

This clonotype appeared many times. The gene calls are TRBV5-1 and TRBJ1-2; possible D gene TRBD1, 6 bases. Trimming shortened V by 2 bases and J by 2 bases, and 7 bases separated the two germline ends. Germline V gives CDR1 SGHRS, CDR2 YFSETQ. CDR3 size: 13 residues. CDR3 sequence reads: CASSFQGNYGYTF. DNA of the CDR3: TGCGCCAGCAGCTTTCAGGGGAACTATGGCTACACCTTC.

A note on this clonotype: Its ends do not fully match the called genes, so a read error is possible. V gene TRBV28 combines with J gene TRBJ2-2, with D unclear. This CDR3 is built from 11 residues. The V gene's germline CDR1 is MDHEN and CDR2 SYDVKM. CDR3 bases: TGTGTCAGCACCAACCCGGGGGAGCTGTTTTTT. Amino acid sequence: CVSTNPGELFF.

This clonotype was counted ten times or more. The genes are TRBV12-3 or TRBV12-4 and TRBJ2-1; no reliable D call. This CDR3 is built from 20 residues. V was shortened by 5 bases and J by 2 bases, with 28 bases between the two germline ends. The CDR3 DNA is TGTGCCAGCAGTCTGCATATCATTGGGGTACGGCAGAAAACCTACAATGAGCAGTTCTTC. Translated, it gives CASSLHIIGVRQKTYNEQFF.

In this sample, this clonotype turned up a few times. The chain is built from TRBV7-9 and TRBJ1-6, with 7 positions matching TRBD1. Germline CDR1 SEHNR, CDR2 FQNEAQ (reference sequence). J gave up 2 bases and V 4 bases, and 14 bases lay outside the gene matches. This CDR3 is built from 19 residues. CDR3 nucleotides: TGTGCCAGCAGCTCCCAAGACAGGGATTCGTGGCCCTATAATTCACCCCTCCACTTT. Protein product: CASSSQDRDSWPYNSPLHF.

The J gene is TRBJ2-7, the V gene TRBV14; no definite D call. CDR1 SGHDN and CDR2 FVKESK come from the germline V gene. V shed 8 bases and J shed 0 bases, with 8 bases lying between them. CDR3 length equals 12 residues. The CDR3 loop is CASGLNSYEQYF. DNA of the CDR3: TGTGCCAGCGGGCTGAACTCCTACGAGCAGTACTTC. Looking up the rest from reference TRBV14 and TRBJ2-7 gives the full variable domain: EAGVTQFPSHSVIEKGQTVTLRCDPISGHDNLYWYRRVMGKEIKFLLHFVKESKQDESGMPNNRFLAERTGGTYSTLKVQPAELEDSGVYFCASGLNSYEQYFGPGTRLTVT.